These 10 T cell receptor beta chains were sequenced from one sample in a study of blood T cell repertoires in COVID-19 (dated by TCRdb to about 2020). The library relied on the immunoSEQ multiplex PCR assay. TCRdb mirrors the immuneACCESS table, restricted to in-frame sequences. Some clones are absent from its copies; in checked studies, under half trace to an unresolved V gene, and the reason for the others is unknown. The sample records 350,000 to 550,000 clones, 80% to 90% of which are singletons. The ten largest clonotypes hold approximately 4.5% of the sample. Sequencing was performed on peripheral blood. All receptors derive from a woman in her 30s with acute or convalescent COVID-19.

This chain links TRBV30 with TRBJ1-6; D is unclear. CDR3 length: 13 residues. Trimming removed 2 bases at V and 10 bases at J, with 12 bases between. CDR1 GTSNPN and CDR2 SVGIG come from the germline V gene (reference sequence). The CDR3 nucleotides read TGTGCCTGGAGTAACGGTAATGCGTCACCCCTCCACTTT. Protein: CAWSNGNASPLHF.

The CDR3 protein is CSGLRGDTQYF. CDR3 sequence (DNA): TGCAGCGGCCTCAGGGGAGATACGCAGTATTTT. The chain employs TRBV29-1 and TRBJ2-3; perhaps TRBD1 as D (6 bases). Germline V CDR1 and CDR2: SQVTM, ANQGSEA. V lost 7 bases, J lost 5 bases, and 10 bases lay in between. The CDR3 runs 11 residues.

The CDR3 region is CASSLAGTSGAINYNEQFF. The CDR3 DNA reads as TGTGCCAGCAGCTTGGCCGGGACTAGCGGGGCCATAAACTACAATGAGCAGTTCTTC. The chain uses TRBV5-6 and TRBJ2-1, with TRBD2 matching over 13 bases. The CDR3 sequence is 19 residues long. The junction had 9 bases not matched to a gene; V was cut back by 0 bases and J by 3 bases. Per the germline V gene, CDR1 is SGHDT and CDR2 is YYEEEE.

This clone has only one observation. J is TRBJ1-5 and V is TRBV19; weak D call: TRBD1 (5 bases). The ends were cut back, 1 base at V and 2 bases at J, with 33 bases in the middle. Germline loops: CDR1 LNHDA, CDR2 SQIVND (reference sequence). The CDR3 is 23 amino acids. This CDR3 reads CASSIVVWSGGAGRWVRNQPQHF. The CDR3 nucleotides are TGTGCCAGTAGTATAGTCGTTTGGTCGGGTGGGGCAGGGAGGTGGGTTCGCAATCAGCCCCAGCATTTT.

V is TRBV7-9 and J is TRBJ1-6, with TRBD1 identical over 7 bases. V shed 7 bases and J 6 bases; nucleotides not matched to a gene: 6. CDR1 SEHNR and CDR2 FQNEAQ come from the germline V gene (reference sequence). The CDR3 has 14 residues. CDR3 residues: CASTLGTANSPLHF. CDR3 coding DNA: TGTGCCAGCACCCTAGGGACAGCTAATTCACCCCTCCACTTT.

The chain has TRBV5-1 and TRBJ2-1; D not resolved. The germline V gene encodes CDR1 SGHRS and CDR2 YFSETQ. V was shortened by 4 bases and J by 7 bases, with 18 bases between the two germline ends. The CDR3 is 15 amino acids. CDR3 region: CASSLQRPPVNEQFF. Here the CDR3 DNA reads TGCGCCAGCAGCCTGCAGCGACCCCCAGTGAATGAGCAGTTCTTC.

For the CDR3, the DNA is TGTGCCAGCAGCTTAGCGCCGGGGGCTAACTATGGCTACACCTTC. Protein product: CASSLAPGANYGYTF. The J gene is TRBJ1-2, the V gene TRBV7-9; D may be TRBD1 (5 bases). Deletions cut 0 bases from V and 0 bases from J, with 8 bases between. Per germline, CDR1 SEHNR and CDR2 FQNEAQ (reference sequence). The CDR3 has 15 amino acids.

The V gene is TRBV19, the J gene TRBJ2-2, with 10 bases fitting TRBD2. V lost 3 bases to trimming and J lost 5 bases; unmatched junction nucleotides: 6. There are 16 residues in the CDR3. Germline V CDR1 and CDR2: LNHDA, SQIVND (reference sequence). The CDR3 DNA reads TGTGCCAGTAGTATGGTTCTAGCGGGGGCTACCGGGGAGCTGTTTTTT. Encoded protein: CASSMVLAGATGELFF.

For the CDR3, the DNA is TGTGCCAGCAGATACGACAGGGATCAGCCCCAGCATTTT. Amino acid sequence: CASRYDRDQPQHF. The rearrangement uses TRBV2 and TRBJ1-5; 7 bases map to TRBD1. V trimming: 6 bases; J trimming: 5 bases; junction bases outside the gene matches: 4. The germline gives CDR1 SNHLY, CDR2 FYNNEI. The CDR3 runs 13 residues.

The V and J genes are TRBV5-5 and TRBJ2-5; TRBD2 is a possible D gene (5 bases). The ends were cut back, 4 bases at V and 4 bases at J, with 11 bases in the middle. The CDR3 runs 13 residues. Germline V gives CDR1 SGHKS, CDR2 YYEKEE (reference sequence). CDR3 residues: CASSLWTGETQYF. The CDR3, as DNA: TGTGCCAGCAGCCTGTGGACTGGAGAGACCCAGTACTTC.